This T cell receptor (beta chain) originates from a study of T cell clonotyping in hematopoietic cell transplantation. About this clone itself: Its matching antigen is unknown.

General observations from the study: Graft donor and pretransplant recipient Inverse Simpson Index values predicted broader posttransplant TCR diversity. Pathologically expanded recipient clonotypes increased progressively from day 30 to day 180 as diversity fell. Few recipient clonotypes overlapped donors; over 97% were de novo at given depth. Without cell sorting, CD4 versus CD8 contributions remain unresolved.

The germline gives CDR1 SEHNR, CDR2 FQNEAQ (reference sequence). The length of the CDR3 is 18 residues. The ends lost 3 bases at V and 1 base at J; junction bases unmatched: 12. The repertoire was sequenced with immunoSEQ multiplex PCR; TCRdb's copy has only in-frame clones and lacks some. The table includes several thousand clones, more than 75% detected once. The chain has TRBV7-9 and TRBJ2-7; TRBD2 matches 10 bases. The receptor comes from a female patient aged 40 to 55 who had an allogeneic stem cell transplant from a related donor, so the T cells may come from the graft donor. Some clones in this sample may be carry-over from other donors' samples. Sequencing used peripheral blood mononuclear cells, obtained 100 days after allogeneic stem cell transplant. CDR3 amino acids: CASSLVVLAGASSYEQYF. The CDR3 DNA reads TGTGCCAGCAGCTTGGTTGTCCTAGCGGGAGCTAGTTCCTACGAGCAGTACTTC.